This TCR beta chain was observed in a study of T cell responses to AZD1222 COVID-19 vaccine. Germline CDR1 reads SGHTA; CDR2 reads FQGTGA. CDR3 length: 14 amino acids. The ends lost 5 bases at V and 1 base at J; junction bases unmatched: 3. Some clones are missing from TCRdb's copy, which holds only in-frame ones; the method was immunoSEQ multiplex PCR. The table shows roughly 30,000 clones, with around 80% occurring only once. Sequences were derived from peripheral blood, sampled on day 0 of AZD1222 vaccination. The chain recombines TRBV7-3 with TRBJ2-5, with TRBD1 matching over 8 bases. The clonotype was recovered from an adult in good health. CDR3: CASSRTGPQETQYF. The CDR3 DNA reads as TGTGCCAGCAGCCGGACAGGGCCCCAAGAGACCCAGTACTTC.